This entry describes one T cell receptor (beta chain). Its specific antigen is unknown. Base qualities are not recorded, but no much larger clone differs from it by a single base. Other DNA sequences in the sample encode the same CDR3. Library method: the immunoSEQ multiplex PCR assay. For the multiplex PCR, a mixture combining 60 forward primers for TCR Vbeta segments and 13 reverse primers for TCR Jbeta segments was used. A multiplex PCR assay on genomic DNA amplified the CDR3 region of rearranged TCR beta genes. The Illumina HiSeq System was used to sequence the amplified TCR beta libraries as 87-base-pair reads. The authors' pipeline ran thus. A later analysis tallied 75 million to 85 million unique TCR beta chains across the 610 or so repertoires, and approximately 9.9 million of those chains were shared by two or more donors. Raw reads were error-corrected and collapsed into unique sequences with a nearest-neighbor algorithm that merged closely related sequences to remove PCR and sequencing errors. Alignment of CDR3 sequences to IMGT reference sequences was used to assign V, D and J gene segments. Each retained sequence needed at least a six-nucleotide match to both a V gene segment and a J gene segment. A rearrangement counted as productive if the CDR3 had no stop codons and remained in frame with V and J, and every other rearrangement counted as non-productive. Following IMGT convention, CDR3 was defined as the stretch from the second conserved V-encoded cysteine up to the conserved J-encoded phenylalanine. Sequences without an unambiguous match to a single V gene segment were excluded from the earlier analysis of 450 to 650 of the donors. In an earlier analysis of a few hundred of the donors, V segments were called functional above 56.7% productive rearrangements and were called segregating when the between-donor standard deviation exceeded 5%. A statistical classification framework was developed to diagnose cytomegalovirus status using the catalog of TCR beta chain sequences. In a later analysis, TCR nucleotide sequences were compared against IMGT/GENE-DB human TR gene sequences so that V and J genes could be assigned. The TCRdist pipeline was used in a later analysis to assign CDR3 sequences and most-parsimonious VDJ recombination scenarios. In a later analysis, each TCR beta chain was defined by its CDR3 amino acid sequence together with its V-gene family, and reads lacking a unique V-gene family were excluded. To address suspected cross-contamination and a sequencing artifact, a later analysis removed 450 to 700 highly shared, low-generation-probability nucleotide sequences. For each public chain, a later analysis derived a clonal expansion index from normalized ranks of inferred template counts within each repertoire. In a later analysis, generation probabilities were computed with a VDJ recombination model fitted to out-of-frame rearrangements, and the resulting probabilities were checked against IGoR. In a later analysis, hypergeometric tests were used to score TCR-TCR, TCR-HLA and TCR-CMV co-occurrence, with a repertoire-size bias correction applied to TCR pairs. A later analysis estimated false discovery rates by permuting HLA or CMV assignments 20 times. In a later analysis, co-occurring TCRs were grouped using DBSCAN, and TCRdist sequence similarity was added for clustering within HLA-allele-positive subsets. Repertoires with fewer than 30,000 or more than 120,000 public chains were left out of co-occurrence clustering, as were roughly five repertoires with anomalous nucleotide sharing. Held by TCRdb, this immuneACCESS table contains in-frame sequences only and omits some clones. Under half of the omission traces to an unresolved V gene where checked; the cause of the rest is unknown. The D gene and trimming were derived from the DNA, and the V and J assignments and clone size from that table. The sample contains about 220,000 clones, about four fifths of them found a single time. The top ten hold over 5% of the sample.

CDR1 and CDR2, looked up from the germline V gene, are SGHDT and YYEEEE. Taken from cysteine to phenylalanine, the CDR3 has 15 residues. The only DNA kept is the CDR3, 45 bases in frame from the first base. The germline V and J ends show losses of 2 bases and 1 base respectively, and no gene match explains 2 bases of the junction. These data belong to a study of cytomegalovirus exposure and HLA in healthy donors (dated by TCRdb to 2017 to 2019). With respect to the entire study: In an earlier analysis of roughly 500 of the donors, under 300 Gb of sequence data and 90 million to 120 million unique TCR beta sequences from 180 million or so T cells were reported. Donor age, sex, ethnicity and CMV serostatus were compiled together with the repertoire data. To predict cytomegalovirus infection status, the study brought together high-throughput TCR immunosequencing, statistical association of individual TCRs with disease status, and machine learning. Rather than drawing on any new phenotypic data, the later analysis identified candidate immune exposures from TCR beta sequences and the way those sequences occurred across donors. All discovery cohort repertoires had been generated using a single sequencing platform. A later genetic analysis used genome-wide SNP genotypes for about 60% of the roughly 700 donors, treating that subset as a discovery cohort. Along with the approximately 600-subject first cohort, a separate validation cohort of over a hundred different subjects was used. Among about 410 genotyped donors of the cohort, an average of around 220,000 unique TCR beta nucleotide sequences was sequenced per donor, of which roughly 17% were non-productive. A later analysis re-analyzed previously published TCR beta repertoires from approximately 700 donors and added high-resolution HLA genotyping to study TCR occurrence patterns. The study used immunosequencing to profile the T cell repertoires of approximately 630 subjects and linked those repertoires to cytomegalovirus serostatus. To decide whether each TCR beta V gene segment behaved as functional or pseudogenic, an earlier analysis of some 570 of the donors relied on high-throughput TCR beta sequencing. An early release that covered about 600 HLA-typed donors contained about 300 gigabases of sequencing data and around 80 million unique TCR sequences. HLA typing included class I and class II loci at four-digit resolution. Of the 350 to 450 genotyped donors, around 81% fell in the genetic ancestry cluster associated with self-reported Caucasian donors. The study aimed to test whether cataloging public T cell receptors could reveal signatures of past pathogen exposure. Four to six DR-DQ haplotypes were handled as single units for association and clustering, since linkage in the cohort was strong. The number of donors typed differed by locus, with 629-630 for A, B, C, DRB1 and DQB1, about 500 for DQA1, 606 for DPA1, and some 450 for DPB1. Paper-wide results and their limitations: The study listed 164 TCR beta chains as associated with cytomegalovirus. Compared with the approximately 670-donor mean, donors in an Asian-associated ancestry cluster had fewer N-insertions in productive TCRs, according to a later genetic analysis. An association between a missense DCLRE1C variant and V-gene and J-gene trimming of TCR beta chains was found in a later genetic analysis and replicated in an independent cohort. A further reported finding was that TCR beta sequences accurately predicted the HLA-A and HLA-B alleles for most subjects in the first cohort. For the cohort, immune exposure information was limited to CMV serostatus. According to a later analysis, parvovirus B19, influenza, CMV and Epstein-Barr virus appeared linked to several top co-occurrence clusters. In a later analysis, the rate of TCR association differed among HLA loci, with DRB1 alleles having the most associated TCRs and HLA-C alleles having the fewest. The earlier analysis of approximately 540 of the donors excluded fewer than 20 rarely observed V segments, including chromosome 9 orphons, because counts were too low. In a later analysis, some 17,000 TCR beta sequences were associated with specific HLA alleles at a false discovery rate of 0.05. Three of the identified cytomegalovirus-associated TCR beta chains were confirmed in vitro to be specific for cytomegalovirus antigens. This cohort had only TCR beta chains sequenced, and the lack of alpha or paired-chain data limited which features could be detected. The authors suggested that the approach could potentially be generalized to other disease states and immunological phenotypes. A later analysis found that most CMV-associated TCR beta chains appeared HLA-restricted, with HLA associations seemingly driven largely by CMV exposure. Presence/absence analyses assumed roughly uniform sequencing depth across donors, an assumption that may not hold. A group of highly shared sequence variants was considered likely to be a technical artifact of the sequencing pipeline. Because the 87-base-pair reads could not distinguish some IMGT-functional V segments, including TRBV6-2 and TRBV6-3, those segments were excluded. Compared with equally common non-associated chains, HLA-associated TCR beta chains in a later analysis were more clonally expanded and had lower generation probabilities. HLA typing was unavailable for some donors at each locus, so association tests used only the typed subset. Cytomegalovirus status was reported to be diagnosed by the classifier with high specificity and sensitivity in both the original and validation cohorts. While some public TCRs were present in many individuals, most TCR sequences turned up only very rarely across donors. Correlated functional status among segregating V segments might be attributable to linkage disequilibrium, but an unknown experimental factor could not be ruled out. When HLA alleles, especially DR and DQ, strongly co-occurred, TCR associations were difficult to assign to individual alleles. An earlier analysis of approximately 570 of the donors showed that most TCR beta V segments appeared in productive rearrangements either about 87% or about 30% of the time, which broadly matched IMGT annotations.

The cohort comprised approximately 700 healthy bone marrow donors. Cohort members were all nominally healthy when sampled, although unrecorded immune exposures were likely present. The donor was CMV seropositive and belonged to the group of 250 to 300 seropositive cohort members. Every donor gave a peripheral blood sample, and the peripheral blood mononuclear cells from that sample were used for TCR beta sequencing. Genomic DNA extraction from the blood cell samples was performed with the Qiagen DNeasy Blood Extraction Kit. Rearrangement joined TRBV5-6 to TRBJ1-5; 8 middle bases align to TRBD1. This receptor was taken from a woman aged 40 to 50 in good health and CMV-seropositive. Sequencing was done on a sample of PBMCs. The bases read TGTGCCAGCAGCTTAGGACAGGGAAGCAATCAGCCCCAGCATTTT. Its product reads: CASSLGQGSNQPQHF.